This T cell receptor (beta chain) was observed in a study of shared clonotypes between healthy human individuals (dated by TCRdb to the early 2020s). Describing the broader study: A few men and a couple of women, aged 18 to 49 years, made up the cohort. For each donor, three plates each were used for CD4 naive and CD4 memory, two plates were used for CD8 naive, and one plate was used for CD8 memory. The study deeply sequenced blood TCR repertoires of roughly five healthy adults to estimate repertoire size and the extent of clonotype sharing between individuals. To increase sequencing depth and limit assay-specific biases, TCR repertoire library preparation and sequencing were carried out by different laboratories using diverse techniques. Per donor, leukapheresis produced somewhere between about 0.9 and 10 billion PBMCs.

The full study reports these points: Naive subsets generally had larger estimated clonotype richness than memory subsets. Sampling was restricted to blood, and TCR repertoires in tissue are likely to differ from TCR repertoires in blood. Sharing across a few donors was observed for roughly 5% of naive CD4, over 3% of naive CD8, roughly 2.4% of memory CD4, and roughly 0.4% of memory CD8 clonotypes. Based on pairwise subsampling, the degree of clonotype sharing among donors was expected to be affected by sequencing depth. The genetic and exposure-history diversity represented was limited by the small number of donors. Compared with non-shared clonotypes, clonotypes shared by all four sorted-subset donors had higher generation probabilities. Rarefaction of sorted-subset datasets indicated incomplete sequencing despite the large sequencing depth.

Using the deep immunoSEQ assay, TCR CDR3 regions were amplified from genomic DNA by multiplex PCR. Genomic DNA extracted from each cell subset was distributed evenly over all wells of several immunoSEQ 96-well plates, and each plate served as one replicate. For sorted subsets, each replicate PCR was loaded with approximately 200 ng genomic DNA, equivalent to about 30,000 T cell genomes. Purified libraries were quantified with a Qubit 3.0 fluorometer, sized on a Bioanalyzer 2100, and re-quantified with the KAPA Library Quantification kit. Every immunoSEQ 96-well plate was sequenced on a dedicated single-read 150-cycle Illumina NextSeq 550 flow cell. The authors' analysis ran thus. Because only junctional sequences without quality scores were contained in the immunoSEQ output, filtering matching that applied to full-length reads could not be performed. To assign V/J genes and CDR3, sequences were annotated against IMGT germline references using PyIR, a Python wrapper for IgBLAST v1.9. Reads with weak V/J assignments (E-value above 1e-6), missing CDR3, stop codons, out-of-frame junctions, or ambiguous translated residues were removed. V3J clonotypes were defined as sequences sharing the same inferred V gene, J gene, and CDR3 amino acid sequence. Percentage overlap between repertoires was computed as shared unique clonotypes divided by the size of the smaller repertoire. Repertoire richness was assessed with RTK rarefaction, the Chao1 estimator, and Recon v2.1 estimates of unobserved clonotypes. OLGA was used to compute generation probabilities for all TCRbeta clonotypes that the gDNA method yielded from a few donors. TCRdb provides this immuneACCESS table in a form limited to in-frame rearrangements. Some clones are lacking; in checked studies, under half of them reflect an unresolved V gene, and why the rest are absent is not known. V and J calls and clone size are given by that table; D and trimming were obtained from the DNA. This sample gives hundreds of thousands of clones in total; nearly 95% of them show up just once. The ten biggest clones cover less than 25% of the sample.

CD8 naive samples were obtained by positive selection for CCR7 among CD45RO-negative cells, yielding a CD45RA+CCR7+ population from which TemRA cells were excluded. Donors were healthy HIV-negative adults with no recently reported acute infections or vaccinations. All donors were Caucasian adults living in Nashville, Tennessee, USA. After blood collection by leukapheresis, PBMCs were isolated using Ficoll-Histopaque density gradient centrifugation and then cryopreserved in the vapor phase of liquid nitrogen. Purity and quantity of every magnetically sorted T cell population were checked by analytical flow cytometry. From each sorted fraction, genomic DNA was isolated and quantified by UV absorbance on a Nanodrop 2000c. The CDR3, cysteine through phenylalanine, is 16 amino acids long. The sequence is cut down to CDR3 DNA, 48 bases in frame from base 1. CDR1 SGHVS and CDR2 FQNEAQ are derived from the germline V gene. V and J lose 2 bases and 0 bases, and a span of 14 bases separates them.

With respect to this clone: Its target antigen remains unknown. Base qualities are not recorded, but no much larger clone differs from it by a single base.

Sequenced material: naive CD8+ T cells sorted from blood. What this sample's cell subset or site label stands for: CD45RA+CCR7+. The TCR was taken from a man between 25 and 39 years old in good health. The rearrangement joined TRBV7-8 to TRBJ2-7; TRBD2 might be the D gene, on 6 matching bases. CDR3 region: CASSLFFGDFSYEQYF. The sequenced DNA: TGTGCCAGCAGCTTATTCTTCGGGGACTTCTCCTACGAGCAGTACTTC.